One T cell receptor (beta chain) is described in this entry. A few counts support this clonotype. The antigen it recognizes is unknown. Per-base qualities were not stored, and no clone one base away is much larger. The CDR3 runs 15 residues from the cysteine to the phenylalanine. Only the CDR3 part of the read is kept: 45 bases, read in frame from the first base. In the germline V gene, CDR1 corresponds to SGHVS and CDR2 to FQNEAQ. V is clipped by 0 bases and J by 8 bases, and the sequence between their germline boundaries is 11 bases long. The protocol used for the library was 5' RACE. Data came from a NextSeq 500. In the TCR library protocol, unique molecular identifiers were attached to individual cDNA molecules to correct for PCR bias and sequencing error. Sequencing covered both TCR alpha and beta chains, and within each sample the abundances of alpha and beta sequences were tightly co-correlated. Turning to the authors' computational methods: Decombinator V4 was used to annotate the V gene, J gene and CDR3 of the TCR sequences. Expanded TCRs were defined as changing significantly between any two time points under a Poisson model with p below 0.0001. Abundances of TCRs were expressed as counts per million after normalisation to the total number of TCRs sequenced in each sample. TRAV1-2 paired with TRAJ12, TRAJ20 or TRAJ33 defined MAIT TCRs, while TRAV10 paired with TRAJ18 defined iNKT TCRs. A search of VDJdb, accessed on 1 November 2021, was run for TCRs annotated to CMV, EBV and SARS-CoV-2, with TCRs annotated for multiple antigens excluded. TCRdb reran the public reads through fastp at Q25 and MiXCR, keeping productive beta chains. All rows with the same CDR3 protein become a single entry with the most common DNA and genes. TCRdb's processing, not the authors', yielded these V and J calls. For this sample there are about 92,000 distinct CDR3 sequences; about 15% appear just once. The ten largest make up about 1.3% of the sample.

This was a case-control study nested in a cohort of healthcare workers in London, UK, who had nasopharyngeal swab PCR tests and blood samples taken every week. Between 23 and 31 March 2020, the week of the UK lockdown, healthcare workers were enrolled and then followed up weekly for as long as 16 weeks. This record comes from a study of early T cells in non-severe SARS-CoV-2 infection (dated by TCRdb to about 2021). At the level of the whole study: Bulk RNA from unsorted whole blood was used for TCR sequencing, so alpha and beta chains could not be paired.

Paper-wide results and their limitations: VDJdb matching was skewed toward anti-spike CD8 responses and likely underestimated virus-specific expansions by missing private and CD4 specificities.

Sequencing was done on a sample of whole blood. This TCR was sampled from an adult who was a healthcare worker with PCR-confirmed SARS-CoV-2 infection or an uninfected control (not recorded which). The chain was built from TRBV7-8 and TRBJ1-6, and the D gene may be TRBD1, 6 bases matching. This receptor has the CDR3 CASSLAEDSYSPLHF. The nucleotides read TGTGCCAGCAGCTTAGCGGAGGACAGCTATTCACCCCTCCACTTT. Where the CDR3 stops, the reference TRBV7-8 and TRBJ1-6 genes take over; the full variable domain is GAGVSQSPRYKVAKRGQDVALRCDPISGHVSLFWYQQALGQGPEFLTYFQNEAQLDKSGLPSDRFFAERPEGSVSTLKIQRTQQEDSAVYLCASSLAEDSYSPLHFGNGTRLTVT.